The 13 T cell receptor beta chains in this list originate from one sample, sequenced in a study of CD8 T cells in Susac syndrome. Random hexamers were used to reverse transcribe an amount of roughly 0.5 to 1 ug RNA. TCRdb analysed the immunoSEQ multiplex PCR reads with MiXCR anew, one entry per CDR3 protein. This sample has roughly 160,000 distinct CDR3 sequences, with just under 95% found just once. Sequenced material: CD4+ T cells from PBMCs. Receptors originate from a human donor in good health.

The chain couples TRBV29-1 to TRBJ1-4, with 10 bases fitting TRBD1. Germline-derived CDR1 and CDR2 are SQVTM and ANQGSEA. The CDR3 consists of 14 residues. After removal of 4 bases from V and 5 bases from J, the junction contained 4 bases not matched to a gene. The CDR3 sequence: CSVAPGQGNEKLFF. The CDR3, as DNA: TGCAGCGTTGCCCCGGGACAGGGGAATGAAAAACTGTTTTTT.

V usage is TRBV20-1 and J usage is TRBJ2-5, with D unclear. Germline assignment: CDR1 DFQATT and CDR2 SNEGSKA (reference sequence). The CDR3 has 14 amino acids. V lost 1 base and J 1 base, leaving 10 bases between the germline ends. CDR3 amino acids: CSARGRGSQETQYF. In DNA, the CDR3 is TGCAGTGCTAGAGGAAGAGGCAGCCAAGAGACCCAGTACTTC.

The CDR3 sequence: CATSDALAGAYNEQFF. The DNA for the CDR3 is TGTGCCACCAGTGATGCACTAGCGGGGGCCTACAATGAGCAGTTCTTC. J is TRBJ2-1 and V is TRBV24-1, with 11 bases aligning to TRBD2. Trimming took 3 bases from V and 2 from J; bases not matched to a gene: 2. In germline, CDR1 is KGHDR, CDR2 SFDVKD. This CDR3 is 16 amino acids long.

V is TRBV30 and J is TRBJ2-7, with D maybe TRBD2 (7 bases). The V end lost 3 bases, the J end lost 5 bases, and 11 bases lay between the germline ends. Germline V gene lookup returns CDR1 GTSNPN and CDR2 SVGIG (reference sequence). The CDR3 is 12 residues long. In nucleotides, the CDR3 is TGTGCCTGGAGGGGGGGGCGCGACGAGCAGTACTTC. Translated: CAWRGGRDEQYF.

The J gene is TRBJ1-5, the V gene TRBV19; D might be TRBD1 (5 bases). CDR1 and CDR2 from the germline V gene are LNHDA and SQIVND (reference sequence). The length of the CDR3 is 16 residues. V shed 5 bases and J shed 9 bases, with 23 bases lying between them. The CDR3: CASSAGARGAYPPQHF. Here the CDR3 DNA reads TGTGCCAGTAGTGCCGGGGCGAGGGGAGCCTATCCGCCCCAGCATTTT. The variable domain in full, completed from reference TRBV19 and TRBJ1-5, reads DGGITQSPKYLFRKEGQNVTLSCEQNLNHDAMYWYRQDPGQGLRLIYYSQIVNDFQKGDIAEGYSVSREKKESFPLTVTSAQKNPTAFYLCASSAGARGAYPPQHFGDGTRLSIL.

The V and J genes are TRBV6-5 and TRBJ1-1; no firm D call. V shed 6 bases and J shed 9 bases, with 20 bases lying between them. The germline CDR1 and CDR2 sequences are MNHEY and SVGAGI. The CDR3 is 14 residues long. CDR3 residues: CASRPDNWNNQAFF. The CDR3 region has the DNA TGTGCCAGCAGGCCTGATAACTGGAATAACCAAGCTTTCTTT.

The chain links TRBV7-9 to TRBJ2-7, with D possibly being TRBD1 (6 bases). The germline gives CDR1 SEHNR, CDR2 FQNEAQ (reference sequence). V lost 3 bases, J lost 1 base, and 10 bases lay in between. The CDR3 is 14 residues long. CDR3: CASSLGAASYEQYF. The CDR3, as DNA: TGTGCCAGCAGCTTGGGGGCGGCATCCTACGAGCAGTACTTC.

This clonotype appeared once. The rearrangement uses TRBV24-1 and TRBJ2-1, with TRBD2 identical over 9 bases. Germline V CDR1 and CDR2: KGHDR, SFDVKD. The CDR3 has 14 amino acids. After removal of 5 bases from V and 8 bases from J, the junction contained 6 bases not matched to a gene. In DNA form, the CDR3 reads TGTGCCACCAGTGGAGGCGGGGGGGCCTATGAGCAGTTCTTC. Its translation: CATSGGGGAYEQFF.

This CDR3 is CASSLGGRNSPLHF. As DNA, the CDR3 is TGCGCCAGCAGCTTGGGGGGTAGGAATTCACCCCTCCACTTT. The chain has TRBV5-1 and TRBJ1-6; D gene unclear. Germline loops: CDR1 SGHRS, CDR2 YFSETQ. V gave up 0 bases and J gave up 7 bases, with 8 bases separating them. The CDR3 length is 14 residues.

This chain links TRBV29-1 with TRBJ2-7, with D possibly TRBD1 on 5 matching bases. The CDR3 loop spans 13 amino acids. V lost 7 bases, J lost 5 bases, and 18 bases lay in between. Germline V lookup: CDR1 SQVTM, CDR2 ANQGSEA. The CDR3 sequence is CSAEKGNRNEQYF. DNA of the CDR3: TGCAGCGCAGAAAAGGGGAATCGGAACGAGCAGTACTTC.

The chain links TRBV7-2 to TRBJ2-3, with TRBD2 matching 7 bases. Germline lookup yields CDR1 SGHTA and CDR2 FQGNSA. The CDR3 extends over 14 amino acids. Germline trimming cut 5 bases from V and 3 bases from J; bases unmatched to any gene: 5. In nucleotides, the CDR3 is TGTGCCAGCAGCCCGGTCGGGGGGACAGATACGCAGTATTTT. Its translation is CASSPVGGTDTQYF.

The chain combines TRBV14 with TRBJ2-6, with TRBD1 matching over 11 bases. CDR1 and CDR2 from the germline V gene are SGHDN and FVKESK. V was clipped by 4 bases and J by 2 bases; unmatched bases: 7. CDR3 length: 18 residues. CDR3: CASSRGRTGGPGANVLTF. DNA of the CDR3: TGTGCCAGCAGCCGGGGTCGGACAGGGGGCCCTGGGGCCAACGTCCTGACTTTC.

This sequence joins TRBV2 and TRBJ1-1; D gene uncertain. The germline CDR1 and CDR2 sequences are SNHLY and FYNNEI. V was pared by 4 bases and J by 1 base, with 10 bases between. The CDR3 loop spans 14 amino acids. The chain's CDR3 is CASSVKARNTEAFF. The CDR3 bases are TGTGCCAGCAGTGTTAAGGCAAGGAACACTGAAGCTTTCTTT.